These 4 T cell receptor beta chains came from one sample sequenced in a study of technical replicates of blood from several donors. Data came from immunoSEQ multiplex PCR; TCRdb stores just in-frame clones and leaves some out. The sample carries about 97,000 clones, about 95% recorded once. Source material: T cells isolated from PBMCs. These receptors originate from a human donor in good health.

The gene calls are TRBV18 and TRBJ1-3, with 8 bases that match TRBD1. CDR1 and CDR2 from the germline V gene are KGHSH and LQKENI. After removal of 1 base from V and 0 bases from J, the junction contained 8 bases not matched to a gene. The CDR3 is made up of 18 amino acids. For the CDR3, the DNA is TGTGCCAGCTCACCACGTGGACAGGGTGGAAGCTCTGGAAACACCATATATTTT. Encoded protein: CASSPRGQGGSSGNTIYF.

The chain employs TRBV12-5 and TRBJ2-7, with D possibly TRBD1 on 5 matching bases. V was pared by 6 bases and J by 1 base, with 13 bases between. This CDR3 has 14 residues. Germline CDR1 LGHNT, CDR2 FRNRAP. The CDR3 DNA follows: TGTGCTAGTGGCCAAGGGGTCGTTTCCTACGAGCAGTACTTC. It yields the protein CASGQGVVSYEQYF.

The chain uses TRBV6-5 and TRBJ2-7; possible D gene TRBD1, 6 bases. The length of the CDR3 is 13 residues. Trimming left V 4 bases short and J 2 bases short, with 9 bases between. The germline V gene has CDR1 MNHEY and CDR2 SVGAGI. CDR3 sequence: CASSSDRTYEQYF. The CDR3 DNA follows: TGTGCCAGCAGTTCCGACAGGACCTACGAGCAGTACTTC.

The V call is TRBV28, the J call TRBJ2-4; D possibly corresponds to TRBD1 (6 bases). The CDR3 totals 13 residues. Germline V lookup: CDR1 MDHEN, CDR2 SYDVKM. The ends were cut back, 6 bases at V and 7 bases at J, with 13 bases in the middle. The CDR3 sequence: CASRSGTFNIQYF. As DNA, the CDR3 is TGTGCCAGCAGATCCGGGACATTTAACATTCAGTACTTC.